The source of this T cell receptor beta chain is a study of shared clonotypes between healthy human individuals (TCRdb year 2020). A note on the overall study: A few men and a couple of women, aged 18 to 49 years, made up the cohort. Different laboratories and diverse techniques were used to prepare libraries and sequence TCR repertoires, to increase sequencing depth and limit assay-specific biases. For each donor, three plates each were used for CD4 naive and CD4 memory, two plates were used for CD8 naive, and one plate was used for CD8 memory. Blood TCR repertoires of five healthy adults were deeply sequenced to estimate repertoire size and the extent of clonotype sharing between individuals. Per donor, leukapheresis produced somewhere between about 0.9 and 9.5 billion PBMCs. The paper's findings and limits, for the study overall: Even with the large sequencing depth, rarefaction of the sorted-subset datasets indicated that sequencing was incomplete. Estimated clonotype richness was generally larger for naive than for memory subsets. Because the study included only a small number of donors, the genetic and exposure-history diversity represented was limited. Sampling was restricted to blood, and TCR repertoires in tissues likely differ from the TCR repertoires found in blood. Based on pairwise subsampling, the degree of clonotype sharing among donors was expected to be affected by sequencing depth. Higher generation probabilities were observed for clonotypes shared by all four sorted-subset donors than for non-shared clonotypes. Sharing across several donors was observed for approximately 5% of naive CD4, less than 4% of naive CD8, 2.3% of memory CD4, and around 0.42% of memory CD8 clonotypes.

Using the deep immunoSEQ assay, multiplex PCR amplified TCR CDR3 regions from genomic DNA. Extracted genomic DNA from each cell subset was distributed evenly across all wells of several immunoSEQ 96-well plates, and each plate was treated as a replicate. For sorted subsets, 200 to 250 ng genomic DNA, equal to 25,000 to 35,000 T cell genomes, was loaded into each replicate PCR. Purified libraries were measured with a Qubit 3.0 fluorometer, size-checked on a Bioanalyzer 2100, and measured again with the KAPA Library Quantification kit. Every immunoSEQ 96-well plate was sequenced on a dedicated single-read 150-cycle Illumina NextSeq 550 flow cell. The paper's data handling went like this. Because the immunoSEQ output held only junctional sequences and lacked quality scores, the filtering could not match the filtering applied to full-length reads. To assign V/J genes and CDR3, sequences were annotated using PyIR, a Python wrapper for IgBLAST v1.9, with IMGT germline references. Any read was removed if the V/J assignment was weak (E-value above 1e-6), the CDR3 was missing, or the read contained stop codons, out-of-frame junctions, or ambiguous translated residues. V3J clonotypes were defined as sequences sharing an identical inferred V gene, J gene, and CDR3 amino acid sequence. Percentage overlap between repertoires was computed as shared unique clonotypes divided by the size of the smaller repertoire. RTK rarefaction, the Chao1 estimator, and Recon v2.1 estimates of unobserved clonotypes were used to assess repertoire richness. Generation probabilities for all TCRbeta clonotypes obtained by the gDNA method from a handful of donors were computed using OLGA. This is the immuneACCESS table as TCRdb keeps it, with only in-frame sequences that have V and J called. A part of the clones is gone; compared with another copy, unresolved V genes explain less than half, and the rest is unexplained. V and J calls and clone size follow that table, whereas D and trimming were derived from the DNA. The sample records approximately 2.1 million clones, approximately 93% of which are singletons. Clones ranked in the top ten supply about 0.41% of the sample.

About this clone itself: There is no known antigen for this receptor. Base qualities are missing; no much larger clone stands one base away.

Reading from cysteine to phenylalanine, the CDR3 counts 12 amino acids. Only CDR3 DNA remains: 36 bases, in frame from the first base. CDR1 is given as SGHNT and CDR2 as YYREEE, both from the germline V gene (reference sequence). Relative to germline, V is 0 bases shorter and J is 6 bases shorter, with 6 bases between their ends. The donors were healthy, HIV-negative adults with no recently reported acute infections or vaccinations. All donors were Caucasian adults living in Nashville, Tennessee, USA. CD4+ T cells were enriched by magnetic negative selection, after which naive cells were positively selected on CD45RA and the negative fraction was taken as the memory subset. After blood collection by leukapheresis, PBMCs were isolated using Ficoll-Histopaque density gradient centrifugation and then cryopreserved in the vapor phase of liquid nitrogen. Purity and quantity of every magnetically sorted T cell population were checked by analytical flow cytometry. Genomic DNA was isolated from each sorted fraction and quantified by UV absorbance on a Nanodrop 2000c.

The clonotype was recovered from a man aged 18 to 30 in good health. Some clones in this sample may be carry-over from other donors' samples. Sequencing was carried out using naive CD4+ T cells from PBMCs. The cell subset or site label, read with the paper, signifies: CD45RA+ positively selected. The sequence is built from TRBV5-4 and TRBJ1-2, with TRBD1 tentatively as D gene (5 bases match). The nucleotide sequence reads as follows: TGTGCCAGCAGCTTGGCACAGGATGGCTACACCTTC. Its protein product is CASSLAQDGYTF.